This T cell receptor (beta chain) stems from a study of cytomegalovirus exposure and HLA in healthy donors. Though nominally healthy at sampling, donors likely had unrecorded immune exposures. Per germline, CDR1 SQVTM and CDR2 ANQGSEA. CDR3 length: 13 amino acids. J gave up 6 bases and V 7 bases, and 12 bases lay outside the gene matches. A few counts support this clone. Primers included in the PCR were 60 Vbeta and 13 Jbeta primers. Data came from immunoSEQ multiplex PCR; TCRdb stores just in-frame clones and leaves some out. The table includes 110,000 to 150,000 clones, 75% to 90% detected once. The genes are TRBV29-1 and TRBJ2-7; 7 positions agree with TRBD2. The clonotype was recovered from a female donor in good health and CMV-seronegative. The sample comprised PBMCs. CDR3 DNA: TGCAGCGCCCGCCCGGCCGGGGGGAGCGAGCAGTACTTC. It codes for CSARPAGGSEQYF.